These 25 T cell receptor beta chains were all obtained from the same sample, sequenced in a study of identical twins. TCRdb analysed the 5' RACE reads with MiXCR anew, one entry per CDR3 protein. The sample has roughly 570,000 distinct CDR3 sequences, roughly 9.5% seen once; the top ten hold 3%. The same sample was also studied in work on yellow fever vaccine responses in identical twins.

Material for sequencing was PBMCs. Receptor source: a woman between 18 and 29 years old in good health.

At least ten counts were recorded for this clonotype. V gene TRBV5-6 combines with J gene TRBJ1-1; possible D gene TRBD1, 5 bases. The CDR3 has 14 residues. Trimming stripped 4 bases from V and 9 bases from J, with 19 bases between. CDR1 and CDR2 (germline): SGHDT, YYEEEE. CDR3 in amino acids: CASSLGTGNGKAFF. CDR3 DNA: TGTGCCAGCAGCCTAGGGACGGGGAATGGGAAAGCTTTCTTT.

This rearrangement joins TRBV15 to TRBJ2-3, with a tentative D call TRBD1 (5 bases). The CDR3 contains 16 residues. With 0 bases removed from V and 7 bases from J, the gap between germline ends came to 17 bases. Germline V gene lookup returns CDR1 LNHNV and CDR2 YYDKDF (reference sequence). The CDR3 here is CATSRDGPAGLNTQYF. The CDR3 region has the DNA TGTGCCACCAGCAGAGATGGTCCTGCAGGGCTGAATACGCAGTATTTT. Supplemented by reference TRBV15 and TRBJ2-3, the full variable domain reads DAMVIQNPRYQVTQFGKPVTLSCSQTLNHNVMYWYQQKSSQAPKLLFHYYDKDFNNEADTPDNFQSRRPNTSFCFLDIRSPGLGDTAMYLCATSRDGPAGLNTQYFGPGTRLTVL.

This clonotype was detected only a few times. This rearrangement joins TRBV4-3 to TRBJ2-1, with 10 bases identical to TRBD2. Per germline, CDR1 LGHNA and CDR2 YSLEER. The junction had 12 bases not matched to a gene; V was cut back by 4 bases and J by 3 bases. CDR3 length equals 18 residues. The CDR3 nucleotides are TGCGCCAGCAGCCGACAGCTTCCAGCGGGAGGGCTCTACAATGAGCAGTTCTTC. Translating it yields CASSRQLPAGGLYNEQFF.

The chain uses TRBV5-1 and TRBJ2-1, with D possibly TRBD1 on 6 matching bases. This CDR3 has 15 amino acids. Trimming took 1 base from V and 3 from J, leaving 11 bases between them. Germline assignment: CDR1 SGHRS and CDR2 YFSETQ. The CDR3 DNA sequence: TGCGCCAGCAGCTTGAAGGACAGCCACTACAATGAGCAGTTCTTC. Protein product: CASSLKDSHYNEQFF. The full variable domain, rest sourced from reference TRBV5-1 and TRBJ2-1, is KAGVTQTPRYLIKTRGQQVTLSCSPISGHRSVSWYQQTPGQGLQFLFEYFSETQRNKGNFPGRFSGRQFSNSRSEMNVSTLELGDSALYLCASSLKDSHYNEQFFGPGTRLTVL.

This clonotype was recorded a few times. The genes are TRBV7-8 and TRBJ2-7; D could derive from TRBD1 or TRBD2 (6 bases each). Trimming took 5 bases from V and 4 from J, leaving 18 bases between them. From germline, CDR1 is SGHVS and CDR2 FQNEAQ. This CDR3 comprises 15 residues. DNA for the CDR3: TGTGCCAGCAGCGACAGGCGGGACTTCCTGTACGAGCAGTACTTC. It codes for CASSDRRDFLYEQYF.

This clonotype was counted only a few times. The gene calls are TRBV5-1 and TRBJ2-7, with D perhaps matching TRBD2 (6 bases). This CDR3 comprises 14 residues. Deletions cut 4 bases from V and 5 bases from J, with 16 bases between. CDR1 and CDR2 from the germline V gene are SGHRS and YFSETQ. This CDR3 is CASSGGGTLDEQYF. The CDR3 DNA reads as TGCGCCAGCAGCGGTGGGGGGACTCTCGACGAGCAGTACTTC.

Only a few counts were recorded for this clonotype. The chain is built from TRBV11-2 and TRBJ2-5; D remains ambiguous. The CDR3 sequence is 14 residues long. Germline CDR1 SGHAT, CDR2 FQNNGV. The V gene lost 7 bases and the J gene lost 5 bases, with 17 bases spanning the gap. For the CDR3, the DNA is TGTGCCAGCAACGCCGGTGGCGGTAGGGAGACCCAGTACTTC. This codes for CASNAGGGRETQYF.

CDR3 amino acids: CASKDRLNTEAFF. The CDR3 DNA reads TGTGCCAGCAAGGACCGTTTGAACACTGAAGCTTTCTTT. The chain couples TRBV28 to TRBJ1-1; D ambiguous. V was clipped by 7 bases and J by 0 bases, with 9 bases between them. The CDR3 totals 13 residues. CDR1 and CDR2 (germline): MDHEN, SYDVKM.

The chain carries TRBV29-1 and TRBJ2-5, with D unclear. The germline V gene has CDR1 SQVTM and CDR2 ANQGSEA. V lost 6 bases, J lost 2 bases, and 13 bases lay in between. This CDR3 contains 13 residues. This CDR3 is CSVEQQPQETQYF. Here the CDR3 DNA reads TGCAGCGTAGAACAGCAACCTCAAGAGACCCAGTACTTC.

A few counts support this clonotype. This rearrangement joins TRBV19 to TRBJ2-1; 7 nucleotides match TRBD2. V was clipped by 8 bases and J by 5 bases; unmatched bases: 18. Germline V gene lookup returns CDR1 LNHDA and CDR2 SQIVND (reference sequence). The length of the CDR3 is 17 residues. The CDR3 region is CASGIGAGGGINNEQFF. Written as DNA, the CDR3 is TGTGCCAGTGGCATCGGGGCTGGCGGGGGAATAAACAATGAGCAGTTCTTC.

The sample holds many counts of this clonotype. The V gene is TRBV14, the J gene TRBJ1-2; D perhaps matches TRBD1 (5 bases). The CDR3 consists of 15 residues. The V and J ends lost 0 bases and 7 bases respectively, with 15 bases between them. Germline-derived CDR1 and CDR2 are SGHDN and FVKESK. CDR3 bases: TGTGCCAGCAGCCAAGATTTCGCAGGGTTTGGTGGCTACACCTTC. Protein: CASSQDFAGFGGYTF.

This clonotype was found many times. The J gene is TRBJ2-1, the V gene TRBV6-2 or TRBV6-3; 13 bases fit TRBD2. The J segment lost 9 bases and the V segment lost 5 bases, leaving 7 bases of the junction unmatched. The CDR3 length is 15 residues. Looked up from germline, CDR1 is MNHEY and CDR2 is SVGEGT. In DNA, the CDR3 is TGTGCCAGCAGTCCTGGACTAGCGGGAGTCAGTGAGCAGTTCTTC. Translation: CASSPGLAGVSEQFF.

This clonotype has only a few counts. The CDR3 spells CASSSRPGLALTYEQYF. The CDR3 DNA is TGTGCCAGCAGTTCCCGTCCGGGACTAGCGCTTACCTACGAGCAGTACTTC. V is TRBV6-5 and J is TRBJ2-7, with 10 positions matching TRBD2. The V gene end was trimmed by 4 bases and the J gene end by 2 bases; junction bases not matched to a gene: 11. Germline lookup yields CDR1 MNHEY and CDR2 SVGAGI. The CDR3 loop spans 17 amino acids.

This clonotype was detected ten times or more. The J gene is TRBJ2-1, the V gene TRBV7-8; tentatively, D is TRBD2 (6 bases). The CDR3 has 16 residues. With 4 bases removed from V and 0 bases from J, the gap between germline ends came to 13 bases. The germline CDR1 and CDR2 sequences are SGHVS and FQNEAQ. CDR3 residues: CASSSPGLSSYNEQFF. The DNA of the CDR3 is TGTGCCAGCAGCTCGCCGGGACTTAGCTCCTACAATGAGCAGTTCTTC.

The chain links TRBV30 to TRBJ1-1, with D perhaps TRBD1 (6 bases). Germline loops: CDR1 GTSNPN, CDR2 SVGIG (reference sequence). This CDR3 has 12 residues. Trimming left V 5 bases short and J 10 bases short, with 17 bases between. CDR3 DNA sequence: TGTGCCTGGGCCCCCCAGGGGACTTCAGCTTTCTTT. This codes for CAWAPQGTSAFF.

The chain uses TRBV20-1 and TRBJ2-2; 7 bases line up with TRBD2. J lost 2 bases, V lost 5 bases, and 5 bases had no gene match. The length of the CDR3 is 14 residues. Germline V gives CDR1 DFQATT, CDR2 SNEGSKA (reference sequence). The CDR3 reads CSAARDYNTGELFF. In nucleotides, the CDR3 is TGCAGTGCTGCCCGGGACTACAACACCGGGGAGCTGTTTTTT.

This clonotype was recorded at least ten times. This chain links TRBV2 with TRBJ2-5, with 10 nucleotides matching TRBD1. The CDR3 totals 14 residues. Germline V lookup: CDR1 SNHLY, CDR2 FYNNEI. V trimming: 6 bases; J trimming: 2 bases; junction bases outside the gene matches: 3. CDR3 DNA: TGTGCCAGCAGCTGGACAGGGGGACAAGAGACCCAGTACTTC. Its protein product is CASSWTGGQETQYF.

This clonotype was counted at least ten times. J is TRBJ2-1 and V is TRBV18; D is ambiguous. The V gene lost 4 bases and the J gene lost 4 bases, with 5 bases spanning the gap. The germline V gene encodes CDR1 KGHSH and CDR2 LQKENI. The CDR3 runs 12 residues. CDR3 bases: TGTGCCAGCTCACAGAAATACAATGAGCAGTTCTTC. This codes for CASSQKYNEQFF.

This clonotype was seen only a few times. V usage is TRBV24-1 and J usage is TRBJ2-1; the match to TRBD1 covers 10 bases. This CDR3 comprises 16 residues. J lost 8 bases, V lost 3 bases, and 9 bases had no gene match. Looked up from germline, CDR1 is KGHDR and CDR2 is SFDVKD. CDR3 in amino acids: CATSDDRGLYSDEQFF. CDR3 bases: TGTGCCACCAGTGATGACAGGGGGCTGTATAGCGATGAGCAGTTCTTC.

This clonotype was counted at least ten times. V usage is TRBV7-2 and J usage is TRBJ2-5, with 8 bases matching TRBD2. V was pared by 3 bases and J by 3 bases, with 0 bases of the junction left unmatched. This CDR3 spans 13 amino acids. Germline V lookup: CDR1 SGHTA, CDR2 FQGNSA. Written as DNA, the CDR3 is TGTGCCAGCAGCTTTAGCGGGGAAGAGACCCAGTACTTC. This encodes CASSFSGEETQYF.

Only a few counts were recorded for this clonotype. V is TRBV20-1 and J is TRBJ2-5; 10 bases align to TRBD2. Germline V gene sequence: CDR1 DFQATT, CDR2 SNEGSKA (reference sequence). J gave up 2 bases and V 1 base, and 10 bases lay outside the gene matches. CDR3 length equals 17 residues. The CDR3 sequence: CSARGPASGGDQETQYF. The CDR3 DNA reads as TGCAGTGCTAGAGGGCCGGCAAGCGGGGGGGATCAAGAGACCCAGTACTTC.

This clonotype was observed a few times. The chain links TRBV12-3 or TRBV12-4 to TRBJ2-7, with 7 bases lining up with TRBD1. V was pared by 5 bases and J by 2 bases, with 6 bases of the junction left unmatched. This CDR3 spans 14 amino acids. The CDR3 loop is CASSDGTATYEQYF. DNA for the CDR3: TGTGCCAGCAGTGACGGGACAGCCACCTACGAGCAGTACTTC.

This chain joins TRBV4-1 and TRBJ1-2, with a tentative D call TRBD1 (5 bases). V was cut by 0 bases and J by 14 bases, with 25 bases left in between. CDR3 length: 16 residues. Germline-derived CDR1 and CDR2 are MGHRA and YSYEKL. The CDR3 coding sequence is TGCGCCAGCAGCCAAGATGGGGCCGGGAGGGAGGGATCTCTAACCTTC. Amino acid sequence: CASSQDGAGREGSLTF.

This clonotype appeared many times. The genes are TRBV7-9 and TRBJ2-7; the match to TRBD1 covers 8 bases. The junction had 7 bases not matched to a gene; V was cut back by 10 bases and J by 2 bases. In germline, CDR1 is SEHNR, CDR2 FQNEAQ (reference sequence). The CDR3 has 13 residues. As DNA, the CDR3 is TGTGCCACTCGCGGACAGGGCACCTACGAGCAGTACTTC. Its protein product is CATRGQGTYEQYF.

This clonotype was detected ten times or more. This chain links TRBV9 with TRBJ1-6, with D possibly matching TRBD1 (5 bases). CDR3 length equals 14 residues. Trimming cost V 4 bases and J 7 bases, with 12 bases left between them. CDR1 and CDR2 (germline): SGDLS, YYNGEE. For the CDR3, the DNA is TGTGCCAGCAGCATCAGGGACCGAAATTCACCCCTCCACTTT. Its translation: CASSIRDRNSPLHF. The variable domain in full, with the rest retrieved from reference TRBV9 and TRBJ1-6, is DSGVTQTPKHLITATGQRVTLRCSPRSGDLSVYWYQQSLDQGLQFLIQYYNGEERAKGNILERFSAQQFPDLHSELNLSSLELGDSALYFCASSIRDRNSPLHFGNGTRLTVT.